The source of this T cell receptor (beta chain) is a study of radiation and T cells in renal cell carcinoma. V was pared by 2 bases and J by 5 bases, with 9 bases of the junction left unmatched. This CDR3 region has 15 residues. Germline-derived CDR1 and CDR2 are MNHNS and SASEGT. This clone was detected ten times or more. TCRdb's copy holds only in-frame clones and misses some; the assay was immunoSEQ multiplex PCR. In the table there are 120,000 to 150,000 clones, roughly 80% of which are singletons. Indicated time point: baseline pretreatment blood. The treatment: 15 Gy SBRT to primary tumor, nephrectomy 4 weeks later. Blood was sampled at baseline, 2 weeks and 4 weeks after SBRT.

Sequences were derived from blood, sampled from a patient whose treatment included radiotherapy and nephrectomy. V and J are TRBV6-1 and TRBJ2-7; 7 nucleotides agree with TRBD1. The origin of this receptor is a woman between 45 and 65 years old with renal cell carcinoma. For the CDR3, the DNA is TGTGCCAGCAGTGAAACGGGAAGGGGGCAAGACGAGCAGTACTTC. This codes for CASSETGRGQDEQYF.